This entry lists 5 T cell receptor beta chains sequenced from one sample in a study of post-analysis software for immune sequencing data. These receptors' targets are unknown. General study results and limits: Elevated frequency relative to controls characterized about 5 TRBV segments in patients, TRBV5-6, TRBV5-1 and TRBV20-1 among them.

Prepared libraries of TCR beta cDNA carried unique molecular identifiers. MiXCR, applied by TCRdb to the PCR reads, yields one record per CDR3 protein. The data hold a few hundred thousand distinct CDR3 sequences, with around 40% observed a single time. The sequencing sample was made of blood. The receptor source for this set is a girl aged 10-17 years with multiple sclerosis.

This chain connects TRBV7-8 to TRBJ1-4; D uncertain. The V gene's germline CDR1 is SGHVS and CDR2 FQNEAQ. This CDR3 is 14 amino acids long. V shed 2 bases and J shed 5 bases, with 9 bases lying between them. CDR3 sequence: CASSLRVRNEKLFF. CDR3 sequence (DNA): TGTGCCAGCAGCTTAAGGGTCAGGAATGAAAAACTGTTTTTT.

In this sample, this clonotype turned up a few times. The V call is TRBV28, the J call TRBJ2-3; 15 bases line up with TRBD2. The CDR3 covers 18 residues. Germline V lookup: CDR1 MDHEN, CDR2 SYDVKM. V shed 5 bases and J 0 bases; nucleotides not matched to a gene: 6. For the CDR3, the DNA is TGTGCCAGCAGTGCGGGACTAGCGGGAGGCCCAAGCACAGATACGCAGTATTTT. Translating it yields CASSAGLAGGPSTDTQYF.

This clonotype was found a few times. The chain is built from TRBV29-1 and TRBJ2-7; 13 bases agree with TRBD2. This CDR3 has 15 residues. Germline CDR1 SQVTM, CDR2 ANQGSEA. Trimming cost V 5 bases and J 0 bases; bases outside gene matches: 4. The CDR3: CSVWGLAGNSYEQYF. CDR3 nucleotides: TGCAGCGTTTGGGGACTAGCGGGGAACTCCTACGAGCAGTACTTC.

The rearrangement joins TRBV2 to TRBJ2-1; 9 nucleotides align to TRBD1. V lost 7 bases and J lost 5; bases outside the gene matches: 6. This CDR3 is 14 amino acids long. Germline V gene data show CDR1 as SNHLY and CDR2 as FYNNEI. This chain's CDR3 is CASTNRQGDNEQFF. In DNA, the CDR3 is TGTGCCAGCACCAATAGACAGGGGGACAATGAGCAGTTCTTC.

The chain joins TRBV20-1 to TRBJ2-3; perhaps TRBD2 as D (5 bases). Trimming stripped 1 base from V and 3 bases from J, with 8 bases between. CDR1 and CDR2 (germline): DFQATT, SNEGSKA (reference sequence). The CDR3 spans 13 residues. The CDR3 here is CSARGERTDTQYF. In DNA, the CDR3 is TGCAGTGCTAGAGGGGAGAGGACAGATACGCAGTATTTT.